This TCR beta chain was identified during a study of Tregs in tolerant kidney transplant recipients. Study-wide points: Tregs expanded with activated donor B cells seemed most donor-specific. Some patients' samples used different primers over time, so nucleotide sequences weren't comparable.

Using immunoSEQ multiplex PCR, the repertoire was profiled, and TCRdb retains in-frame clones only, with some absent. The sample holds approximately 82,000 clones; 93% are singletons and the top ten take approximately 1.5%. Recipients received nonmyeloablative bone marrow transplants from related graft donors, with transient mixed chimerism. Thawed PBMCs were FACS-sorted into unstimulated CD4+CD25+CD127- regulatory T cells, CD4+CD25- non-regulatory cells, CD4 and CD8 cells. Turning to this clone: What it binds is unknown.

Germline CDR1 is SGHVS and CDR2 is FNYEAQ. The CDR3 is made up of 14 amino acids. V lost 0 bases to trimming and J lost 5 bases, with 9 bases between them. The TCR comes from a human patient who received a combined kidney and bone marrow transplant. Some T cells may be supplied by the graft donor. V is TRBV7-6 and J is TRBJ2-3; D may be TRBD1 (6 bases). The sample in question was CD4+ T cells from blood (PBMCs), obtained 12 months after the transplant. DNA for the CDR3: TGTGCCAGCAGCTTAGCGGGGGCAAGAGATACGCAGTATTTT. Its protein is CASSLAGARDTQYF.